This is a list of T cell receptor beta chains from one sample in a study of T-cell memory formation after mild COVID-19. TCRdb fed the 5' RACE reads into MiXCR, producing one record per CDR3 protein. The repertoire has hundreds of thousands of distinct CDR3 sequences, 15% to 20% of them found once; the top ten carry 23%. Sample: PBMCs or a T cell subset sorted from them (not recorded which). Receptor source: a man between 18 and 35 years old who had mild COVID-19 (a few samples of this study predate the infection). Cell type and time point are not known. Both conserved end residues are part of each CDR3. Each record gives: V gene, clone size, J gene, D gene, CDR3 DNA, CDR3 protein. The D gene is left open where the match is weak. The size field is filled for only some rows; it gives once, few, many or a size class.

>TRBV25-1|NA|TRBJ2-5|TRBD2
TGTGCCAGCAGTGATAGCGGGAATAGGCAAGAGACCCAGTACTTC
CASSDSGNRQETQYF
>TRBV20-1|few|TRBJ2-1|NA
TGCAGTGCTAGAGATCCGGCGGGGCCTGGTGGTGAGCAGTTCTTC
CSARDPAGPGGEQFF
>TRBV7-9|NA|TRBJ2-3|TRBD2
TGTGCCAGCAGCTTAGTCGGACTAGCGGTCGCAGATACGCAGTATTTT
CASSLVGLAVADTQYF
>TRBV12-3/TRBV12-4|many|TRBJ2-7|NA
TGTGCCAGCAGTTTGTTTCTGGGGAGCGAGCAGTACTTC
CASSLFLGSEQYF
>TRBV6-5|few|TRBJ2-3|TRBD2
TGTGCCAGCAGTTATGGCGGGGGGGTGGGCGATACGCAGTATTTT
CASSYGGGVGDTQYF
>TRBV5-1|NA|TRBJ2-5|NA
TGCGCCAGCCCCCTGGGAAGTCAAGAGACCCAGTACTTC
CASPLGSQETQYF
>TRBV10-2|NA|TRBJ1-5|TRBD1
TGCGCCAGCAGTAATAGACAGGGACCCCAGCATTTT
CASSNRQGPQHF
>TRBV25-1|NA|TRBJ1-3|NA
TGTGCCAGCAGTGAGAGGCCCGCAGGGACTGGAAACACCATATATTTT
CASSERPAGTGNTIYF
>TRBV5-1|few|TRBJ2-7|NA
TGCGCCAGCAGCGCAATGGGTACTGAGACGGGGACCTACGAGCAGTACTTC
CASSAMGTETGTYEQYF
>TRBV6-6|NA|TRBJ2-3|NA
TGTGCCAGCAGTTACGACTACCGCATCACAGATACGCAGTATTTT
CASSYDYRITDTQYF
>TRBV19|NA|TRBJ1-1|NA
TGTGCCAGTAGTACCAGCTATATGAACACTGAAGCTTTCTTT
CASSTSYMNTEAFF
>TRBV7-9|few|TRBJ1-4|NA
TGTGCCAGCAGCCTCCAGGGGCTGGTGGTTGAAAAACTGTTTTTT
CASSLQGLVVEKLFF
>TRBV10-3|NA|TRBJ2-2|TRBD1
TGTGCCATCTCCGGGACAGGGTGGACCGGGGAGCTGTTTTTT
CAISGTGWTGELFF
>TRBV28|NA|TRBJ1-1|TRBD1
TGTGCCAGCAGTTTAGGGACAGCTACTTACGGGGCTTTCTTT
CASSLGTATYGAFF
>TRBV4-3|NA|TRBJ2-3|NA
TGCGCCAGCAGCCAAGTATTCCAGGGAACTAGAGCCTTCGGCGCAGATACGCAGTATTTT
CASSQVFQGTRAFGADTQYF